These 27 T cell receptor beta chains share one sample of origin, sequenced in a study of CD8+ T cells in alopecia areata. Reverse transcribed after extraction, RNA yielded cDNA as the sequencing template. The assay was immunoSEQ multiplex PCR, and TCRdb's table has in-frame clones only and misses some. Altogether 150,000 to 200,000 clones are present, less than 80% being singletons, with the ten largest covering 12% to 15%. Stated treatment: oral pan-JAK inhibitor, 5-10 mg twice daily. The sequencing here drew on CD4+ T cells sorted from blood, taken at week 24, from a patient treated with tofacitinib. These receptors came from a human donor with alopecia areata.

This clone was detected a few times. The DNA of the CDR3 is TGCGCCAGCAGCCAAGGGGAGGTTAACTCTGGGGCCAACGTCCTGACTTTC. Translation gives CASSQGEVNSGANVLTF. The chain recombines TRBV4-1 with TRBJ2-6; tentative D call: TRBD2 (6 bases). V gave up 1 base and J gave up 0 bases, with 10 bases separating them. Germline loops: CDR1 MGHRA, CDR2 YSYEKL. This CDR3 is 17 amino acids long.

The chain employs TRBV7-3 and TRBJ2-7; 9 nucleotides agree with TRBD1. CDR1 is SGHTA, CDR2 FQGTGA, per germline. The CDR3 is made up of 14 amino acids. V lost 3 bases and J lost 3; bases outside the gene matches: 3. The CDR3 nucleotides are TGTGCCAGCAGCTTGACAGGGGGTGTCTACGAGCAGTACTTC. Protein sequence: CASSLTGGVYEQYF.

Here the CDR3 reads CASRDRMDSNQPQHF. The CDR3 DNA sequence: TGTGCCAGCAGGGACAGAATGGATAGCAATCAGCCCCAGCATTTT. V usage is TRBV2 and J usage is TRBJ1-5, with D perhaps matching TRBD1 (6 bases). CDR1 and CDR2 (germline): SNHLY, FYNNEI. V dropped 6 bases and J dropped 0 bases, with 12 bases sitting between them. The CDR3 spans 15 residues.

The chain links TRBV7-9 to TRBJ2-2; D not certain. This CDR3 comprises 15 residues. The V end was cut by 7 bases, the J end by 6 bases, with 18 bases between. From germline, CDR1 is SEHNR and CDR2 FQNEAQ (reference sequence). CDR3 DNA: TGTGCCAGCACCTACCGCCCGACTCTGTCCGGGGAGCTGTTTTTT. It translates to CASTYRPTLSGELFF.

This sequence joins TRBV5-1 and TRBJ2-1; 10 bases are shared with TRBD2. After removal of 0 bases from V and 8 bases from J, the junction contained 14 bases not matched to a gene. The CDR3 extends over 18 amino acids. CDR1 and CDR2 from the germline V gene are SGHRS and YFSETQ. The DNA of the CDR3 is TGCGCCAGCAGCTTGGCCGGGACTAGCGTAAGTAAGAGCGATGAGCAGTTCTTC. It yields the protein CASSLAGTSVSKSDEQFF.

This chain uses TRBV27 with TRBJ2-7; 11 bases fit TRBD2. The CDR3 has 14 amino acids. Germline V CDR1 and CDR2: MNHEY, SMNVEV (reference sequence). The V gene end was trimmed by 6 bases and the J gene end by 3 bases; junction bases not matched to a gene: 4. CDR3 protein: CASSRLAGNYEQYF. The DNA for the CDR3 is TGTGCCAGCAGCAGACTAGCGGGGAACTACGAGCAGTACTTC.

The V and J genes are TRBV5-1 and TRBJ2-2, with D possibly being TRBD1 (6 bases). The germline V gene has CDR1 SGHRS and CDR2 YFSETQ. The CDR3 loop spans 14 amino acids. Trimming left V 3 bases short and J 9 bases short, with 15 bases between. As DNA, the CDR3 is TGCGCCAGCAGCTACGAACAGGGTCTGAGGGAGCTGTTTTTT. Encoded protein: CASSYEQGLRELFF.

The chain is built from TRBV7-9 and TRBJ2-5; D possibly corresponds to TRBD2 (5 bases). The CDR3 is made up of 15 amino acids. V lost 5 bases, J lost 1 base, and 14 bases lay in between. In germline, CDR1 is SEHNR, CDR2 FQNEAQ (reference sequence). The CDR3 DNA is TGTGCCAGCAGCGGCCAGGAGGCAGGCCAAGAGACCCAGTACTTC. Encoded protein: CASSGQEAGQETQYF. The full variable domain, in which reference TRBV7-9 and TRBJ2-5 provide the parts outside the CDR3, is DTGVSQNPRHKITKRGQNVTFRCDPISEHNRLYWYRQTLGQGPEFLTYFQNEAQLEKSRLLSDRFSAERPKGSFSTLEIQRTEQGDSAMYLCASSGQEAGQETQYFGPGTRLLVL.

This sequence joins TRBV29-1 and TRBJ1-5; D remains unclear. CDR1 and CDR2 (germline): SQVTM, ANQGSEA. V was clipped by 6 bases and J by 5 bases, with 5 bases between them. This CDR3 comprises 10 residues. This chain's CDR3 is CSVGDQPQHF. CDR3 DNA sequence: TGCAGCGTCGGGGATCAGCCCCAGCATTTT. The variable domain in full, with the rest retrieved from reference TRBV29-1 and TRBJ1-5, is SAVISQKPSRDICQRGTSLTIQCQVDSQVTMMFWYRQQPGQSLTLIATANQGSEATYESGFVIDKFPISRPNLTFSTLTVSNMSPEDSSIYLCSVGDQPQHFGDGTRLSIL.

The genes are TRBV6-1 and TRBJ1-3, with D hard to call. The germline V and J ends were trimmed by 2 bases and 0 bases, with 2 bases remaining between them. The CDR3 extends over 13 amino acids. Germline V gives CDR1 MNHNS, CDR2 SASEGT. The CDR3 is CASSEHSGNTIYF. DNA of the CDR3: TGTGCCAGCAGTGAACACTCTGGAAACACCATATATTTT.

V usage is TRBV19 and J usage is TRBJ1-5; no reliable D call. CDR1 and CDR2 from the germline V gene are LNHDA and SQIVND (reference sequence). The CDR3 is made up of 15 amino acids. Trimming cost V 6 bases and J 7 bases, with 19 bases left between them. The CDR3, as DNA: TGTGCCAGTAGACCTAATGGTGGGGTAGACCAGCCCCAGCATTTT. This encodes CASRPNGGVDQPQHF. Full variable domain (outside the CDR3, taken from reference TRBV19 and TRBJ1-5): DGGITQSPKYLFRKEGQNVTLSCEQNLNHDAMYWYRQDPGQGLRLIYYSQIVNDFQKGDIAEGYSVSREKKESFPLTVTSAQKNPTAFYLCASRPNGGVDQPQHFGDGTRLSIL.

The chain carries TRBV5-1 and TRBJ2-7; tentatively, D is TRBD1 (5 bases). With 0 bases removed from V and 3 bases from J, the gap between germline ends came to 13 bases. CDR1 is SGHRS and CDR2 is YFSETQ in the germline V gene. This CDR3 contains 15 residues. DNA for the CDR3: TGCGCCAGCAGCTTGGAACAGGAGCGTTTCTACGAGCAGTACTTC. Protein product: CASSLEQERFYEQYF.

Concerning this clone itself: Other DNA sequences within the sample encode an identical CDR3. The chain recombines TRBV27 with TRBJ2-1; 10 positions match TRBD1. Germline V gives CDR1 MNHEY, CDR2 SMNVEV (reference sequence). The CDR3 runs 13 residues. V shed 5 bases and J 9 bases; nucleotides not matched to a gene: 4. DNA of the CDR3: TGTGCCAGCAGTCGGGACAGGGGCACTGAGCAGTTCTTC. This sequence encodes CASSRDRGTEQFF.

The sample holds a few counts of this clone. V is TRBV29-1 and J is TRBJ2-1; perhaps TRBD2 as D (5 bases). The V end lost 6 bases, the J end lost 8 bases, and 20 bases lay between the germline ends. The CDR3 extends over 14 amino acids. Germline V gene sequence: CDR1 SQVTM, CDR2 ANQGSEA. This CDR3 reads CSVVRMGRFDEQFF. The DNA for the CDR3 is TGCAGCGTCGTGAGAATGGGGAGATTCGATGAGCAGTTCTTC.

The gene calls are TRBV7-9 and TRBJ1-1; no reliable D call. Germline V gene sequence: CDR1 SEHNR, CDR2 FQNEAQ (reference sequence). Trimming cost V 3 bases and J 4 bases, with 9 bases left between them. The CDR3 has 13 amino acids. CDR3 residues: CASSLERVTEAFF. The CDR3 coding sequence is TGTGCCAGCAGCTTGGAAAGGGTCACTGAAGCTTTCTTT.

Points on this clone: Distinct nucleotide sequences in the sample also encode this CDR3. J is TRBJ1-1 and V is TRBV29-1; D possibly corresponds to TRBD1 (5 bases). Germline V gives CDR1 SQVTM, CDR2 ANQGSEA. V was trimmed by 3 bases and J by 1 base, leaving 9 bases between them. CDR3 length: 13 amino acids. The CDR3 DNA sequence: TGCAGCGTTGAGGGGCGAGCGAACACTGAAGCTTTCTTT. Encoded protein: CSVEGRANTEAFF.

V usage is TRBV30 and J usage is TRBJ2-5; possible D gene TRBD2, 6 bases. The CDR3 runs 16 residues. Trimming stripped 2 bases from V and 7 bases from J, with 23 bases between. In germline, CDR1 is GTSNPN, CDR2 SVGIG (reference sequence). The CDR3 DNA follows: TGTGCCTGGAGTATCCGGGGAGGAGGATCTCTGGGGACCCAGTACTTC. Encoded protein: CAWSIRGGGSLGTQYF.

This sequence joins TRBV29-1 and TRBJ2-3; D possibly corresponds to TRBD2 (5 bases). Germline V lookup: CDR1 SQVTM, CDR2 ANQGSEA. V was clipped by 3 bases and J by 6 bases, with 10 bases between them. The CDR3 runs 12 residues. For the CDR3, the DNA is TGCAGCGTTGACCGGACTGGCGATACGCAGTATTTT. Translation: CSVDRTGDTQYF.

This chain connects TRBV2 to TRBJ1-2, with TRBD1 identical over 11 bases. The germline CDR1 and CDR2 sequences are SNHLY and FYNNEI. The junction had 8 bases not matched to a gene; V was cut back by 7 bases and J by 7 bases. The CDR3 is 14 amino acids. CDR3 nucleotides: TGTGCCAGCAACCGGGACAGGGGGAATCTTGGCTACACCTTC. Its protein is CASNRDRGNLGYTF.

The chain carries TRBV5-1 and TRBJ2-5; D is undetermined. CDR3 length: 14 amino acids. The germline V gene encodes CDR1 SGHRS and CDR2 YFSETQ. V was pared by 0 bases and J by 5 bases, with 11 bases between. CDR3 in DNA: TGCGCCAGCAGCTTGGCCCTTGGTCGGGAGACCCAGTACTTC. Protein: CASSLALGRETQYF.

This clone was detected many times. The J gene is TRBJ1-4, the V gene TRBV7-8; D is possibly TRBD1 (5 bases). The CDR3 runs to 14 residues. V was cut by 5 bases and J by 0 bases, with 7 bases left in between. Germline V gene sequence: CDR1 SGHVS, CDR2 FQNEAQ. The CDR3, as DNA: TGTGCCAGCAGCCCGACAGCAACTAATGAAAAACTGTTTTTT. Encoded protein: CASSPTATNEKLFF.

This clone was observed once. This rearrangement joins TRBV29-1 to TRBJ2-7, with D possibly being TRBD2 (5 bases). V dropped 6 bases and J dropped 0 bases, with 15 bases sitting between them. In germline, CDR1 is SQVTM, CDR2 ANQGSEA. The CDR3 spans 14 residues. The CDR3 reads CSVPAGGSSYEQYF. As DNA, the CDR3 is TGCAGCGTCCCAGCTGGTGGGAGCTCCTACGAGCAGTACTTC.

This clone was seen only a few times. V is TRBV7-9 and J is TRBJ2-3, with 8 nucleotides matching TRBD1. CDR1 is SEHNR and CDR2 is FQNEAQ in the germline V gene (reference sequence). J was trimmed by 6 bases and V by 6 bases; bases with no gene match: 17. This CDR3 spans 17 amino acids. The CDR3 DNA reads TGTGCCAGCAGTTCGCAGGGGGCGCTTGAATTCAGGGATACGCAGTATTTT. This encodes CASSSQGALEFRDTQYF.

The genes are TRBV6-5 and TRBJ1-5, with 8 bases lining up with TRBD1. With V trimmed by 6 bases and J by 9 bases, 4 bases remained unmatched. CDR3 length equals 12 residues. Germline lookup yields CDR1 MNHEY and CDR2 SVGAGI. Here the CDR3 reads CASSQGAGPQHF. CDR3 DNA sequence: TGTGCCAGCAGCCAGGGGGCAGGGCCCCAGCATTTT.

This clone was observed a handful of times. The chain combines TRBV4-2 with TRBJ2-3; weak D call: TRBD2 (6 bases). Deletions cut 1 base from V and 3 bases from J, with 8 bases between. CDR3 length: 14 residues. The germline CDR1 and CDR2 sequences are LGHNA and YNFKEQ. CDR3 in DNA: TGTGCCAGCAGCCAAGCGGGGACTACAGATACGCAGTATTTT. Translated: CASSQAGTTDTQYF.

V and J are TRBV6-5 and TRBJ1-2; D unclear. V was clipped by 7 bases and J by 4 bases, with 16 bases between them. This CDR3 is built from 14 residues. Germline CDR1 and CDR2: MNHEY and SVGAGI. The CDR3 DNA reads as TGTGCCAGCACCAGAACTCGGGGTTTCTATGGCTACACCTTC. This codes for CASTRTRGFYGYTF.

This clone was detected a few times. The chain links TRBV28 to TRBJ1-2, with D unresolved. V lost 2 bases, J lost 8 bases, and 15 bases lay in between. Germline CDR1 is MDHEN and CDR2 is SYDVKM. The CDR3 covers 14 residues. The DNA of the CDR3 is TGTGCCAGCAGTTTACCGGGCAGGTCTTACGGCTACACCTTC. The encoded protein is CASSLPGRSYGYTF.